Listed here are 5 T cell receptor beta chains from one sample, sequenced in a study of blood T cell repertoires in COVID-19. Clones were sequenced by immunoSEQ multiplex PCR, and TCRdb holds only the in-frame ones, with some missing. Among 170,000 or so clones, 70% to 90% were seen once, and the ten largest hold 2.7%. Input material: peripheral blood. The receptors were sampled from a man aged 40-50 years with active or convalescent COVID-19.

This clone was picked up one time. The CDR3 loop reads CASSQVAGQQETQYF. CDR3 coding DNA: TGCGCCAGCAGCCAAGTTGCGGGACAGCAAGAGACCCAGTACTTC. The chain employs TRBV4-1 and TRBJ2-5; tentative D call: TRBD1 (7 bases). There are 15 residues in the CDR3. With 1 base removed from V and 2 bases from J, the gap between germline ends came to 11 bases. CDR1 is MGHRA and CDR2 is YSYEKL in the germline V gene.

This rearrangement joins TRBV15 to TRBJ2-1; D might be TRBD1 (5 bases). Germline lookup yields CDR1 LNHNV and CDR2 YYDKDF (reference sequence). This CDR3 is 13 amino acids long. Trimming stripped 2 bases from V and 5 bases from J, with 7 bases between. This CDR3 reads CATSRQGNNEQFF. CDR3 DNA sequence: TGTGCCACCAGCAGACAGGGTAACAATGAGCAGTTCTTC.

The chain is built from TRBV4-1 and TRBJ1-1, with unresolved D. Per germline, CDR1 MGHRA and CDR2 YSYEKL. The CDR3 is 16 amino acids. Between the trimmed V and J ends, which lost 4 bases and 5 bases, there was a span of 20 bases. The DNA for the CDR3 is TGCGCCAGCAGCCCCCGTCCTCTGCGTAGGAGAACTGAAGCTTTCTTT. It is translated as CASSPRPLRRRTEAFF.

This rearrangement joins TRBV28 to TRBJ2-2; tentative D call: TRBD2 (6 bases). This CDR3 has 16 amino acids. Trimming stripped 3 bases from V and 0 bases from J, with 11 bases between. Germline V CDR1 and CDR2: MDHEN, SYDVKM. The chain's CDR3 is CASSLEGRSNTGELFF. DNA of the CDR3: TGTGCCAGCAGTTTGGAGGGGAGGTCGAACACCGGGGAGCTGTTTTTT.

This chain joins TRBV24-1 and TRBJ2-1, with TRBD2 matching over 8 bases. Germline V gives CDR1 KGHDR, CDR2 SFDVKD. This CDR3 spans 13 amino acids. V was pared by 9 bases and J by 8 bases, with 8 bases of the junction left unmatched. CDR3 loop: CATGAGGGYEQFF. CDR3 coding DNA: TGTGCCACCGGGGCGGGAGGAGGATATGAGCAGTTCTTC.